This passage covers 30 T cell receptor beta chains from one sample sequenced in a study of blood T cell repertoires in COVID-19. Here immunoSEQ multiplex PCR was the method, and the copy in TCRdb shows in-frame clones only, minus some. The sample lists hundreds of thousands of clones; roughly 85% were seen once. Sequencing was carried out using peripheral blood. The origin of the receptors is a man between 18 and 35 years old with active or convalescent COVID-19.

The CDR3 here is CASSFRPTDMSGANVLTF. CDR3 sequence (DNA): TGTGCCAGTAGTTTCCGCCCGACAGATATGTCGGGGGCCAACGTCCTGACTTTC. The gene calls are TRBV19 and TRBJ2-6; maybe TRBD1 (5 bases). CDR1 LNHDA and CDR2 SQIVND come from the germline V gene (reference sequence). Trimming cost V 5 bases and J 4 bases, with 21 bases left between them. The CDR3 loop spans 18 amino acids.

As DNA, the CDR3 is TGTGCCAGCTCCCTTCTGGGAGAGGCTTTCTTT. Translating gives CASSLLGEAFF. The chain has TRBV18 and TRBJ1-1; D call uncertain. Trimming left V 6 bases short and J 11 bases short, with 13 bases between. CDR1 is KGHSH and CDR2 is LQKENI in the germline V gene. The CDR3 contains 11 residues.

The CDR3 is CASSWGVATNYGYTF. The CDR3 DNA reads TGTGCCAGCAGCTGGGGGGTGGCAACTAACTATGGCTACACCTTC. V and J are TRBV7-2 and TRBJ1-2; D is perhaps TRBD1 (5 bases). V was pared by 4 bases and J by 0 bases, with 12 bases between. Germline V lookup: CDR1 SGHTA, CDR2 FQGNSA. The CDR3 contains 15 residues.

This chain connects TRBV9 to TRBJ1-2, with TRBD1 matching over 9 bases. The CDR3 extends over 13 amino acids. CDR1 SGDLS and CDR2 YYNGEE come from the germline V gene. Losses at the gene ends were 5 bases for V and 8 bases for J; bases not matched to a gene: 7. The CDR3 DNA reads as TGTGCCAGCAGGACCTTGGGACAGGGAGGCTACACCTTC. It specifies CASRTLGQGGYTF.

This chain uses TRBV15 with TRBJ1-6, with 8 bases matching TRBD1. The CDR3 covers 18 residues. Germline CDR1 and CDR2: LNHNV and YYDKDF (reference sequence). V was pared by 5 bases and J by 7 bases, with 16 bases of the junction left unmatched. This CDR3 is CATSLATMTGEENSPLHF. CDR3 nucleotide sequence: TGTGCCACCAGCCTAGCTACCATGACAGGGGAGGAGAATTCACCCCTCCACTTT.

The V call is TRBV20-1, the J call TRBJ2-1; TRBD1 matches at 8 bases. This CDR3 is built from 10 residues. Germline V gene lookup returns CDR1 DFQATT and CDR2 SNEGSKA (reference sequence). The chain's CDR3 is CRTGVDEQFF. CDR3 nucleotides: TGCAGGACAGGGGTGGATGAGCAGTTCTTC.

The gene calls are TRBV4-3 and TRBJ2-3; D ambiguous. From germline, CDR1 is LGHNA and CDR2 YSLEER. The CDR3 consists of 12 residues. The V and J ends lost 3 bases and 6 bases respectively, with 7 bases between them. CDR3 region: CASSHTGDTQYF. As DNA, the CDR3 is TGCGCCAGCAGCCACACCGGGGATACGCAGTATTTT.

The V call is TRBV24-1, the J call TRBJ2-3; D not certain. The germline gives CDR1 KGHDR, CDR2 SFDVKD. Between the trimmed V and J ends, which lost 5 bases and 3 bases, there was a span of 5 bases. The CDR3 runs 12 residues. The CDR3 loop is CATSAGTDTQYF. The CDR3 region has the DNA TGTGCCACCAGTGCAGGAACAGATACGCAGTATTTT.

This sequence joins TRBV18 and TRBJ2-3; the match to TRBD1 covers 7 bases. This CDR3 is built from 15 residues. V lost 2 bases and J lost 0; bases outside the gene matches: 2. Germline V gene sequence: CDR1 KGHSH, CDR2 LQKENI. The CDR3 DNA follows: TGTGCCAGCTCACCAGGGACAGTTAGCACAGATACGCAGTATTTT. Translating gives CASSPGTVSTDTQYF.

The chain combines TRBV5-4 with TRBJ2-5; the match to TRBD2 covers 8 bases. This CDR3 is built from 14 residues. CDR1 is SGHNT, CDR2 YYREEE, per germline (reference sequence). Germline trimming cut 4 bases from V and 4 bases from J; bases unmatched to any gene: 6. DNA for the CDR3: TGTGCCAGCAGCCTACGGAGCGGGAGAGAGACCCAGTACTTC. As protein: CASSLRSGRETQYF.

The V call is TRBV6-2 or TRBV6-3, the J call TRBJ2-3; 7 bases match TRBD2. The CDR3 loop spans 16 amino acids. V trimming: 6 bases; J trimming: 0 bases; junction bases outside the gene matches: 9. Germline CDR1 and CDR2: MNHEY and SVGEGT. The CDR3 coding sequence is TGTGCCAGCAGCACCGGGACTACCCATAGCACAGATACGCAGTATTTT. Protein: CASSTGTTHSTDTQYF.

The chain employs TRBV9 and TRBJ2-3; 11 bases are a match to TRBD1. The CDR3 is made up of 19 amino acids. Per the germline V gene, CDR1 is SGDLS and CDR2 is YYNGEE. Trimming at V came to 0 bases and at J to 0 bases, leaving 9 bases not matched to a gene. CDR3 protein: CASSVGAGGQGASTDTQYF. In DNA form, the CDR3 reads TGTGCCAGCAGCGTAGGGGCGGGAGGACAGGGGGCGAGCACAGATACGCAGTATTTT.

The chain joins TRBV9 to TRBJ2-5, with 8 bases matching TRBD2. V lost 4 bases to trimming and J lost 1 base; unmatched junction nucleotides: 15. This CDR3 comprises 18 residues. Germline CDR1 SGDLS, CDR2 YYNGEE. CDR3 nucleotides: TGTGCCAGCAGCTCCCGGGGGAGCGGGGGCGACATCCAAGAGACCCAGTACTTC. Protein sequence: CASSSRGSGGDIQETQYF. Full variable domain (outside the CDR3, taken from reference TRBV9 and TRBJ2-5): DSGVTQTPKHLITATGQRVTLRCSPRSGDLSVYWYQQSLDQGLQFLIQYYNGEERAKGNILERFSAQQFPDLHSELNLSSLELGDSALYFCASSSRGSGGDIQETQYFGPGTRLLVL.

The chain uses TRBV20-1 and TRBJ1-2; D unresolved. The ends were cut back, 3 bases at V and 5 bases at J, with 7 bases in the middle. The germline V gene has CDR1 DFQATT and CDR2 SNEGSKA (reference sequence). The CDR3 totals 11 residues. The CDR3 region is CSASRGYGYTF. CDR3 in DNA: TGCAGTGCTAGTAGAGGGTATGGCTACACCTTC.

V and J are TRBV19 and TRBJ2-7; D is possibly TRBD1 (6 bases). The CDR3 totals 14 residues. Trimming shortened V by 5 bases and J by 0 bases, and 11 bases separated the two germline ends. Germline V gives CDR1 LNHDA, CDR2 SQIVND (reference sequence). CDR3 sequence: CASSYRDPSYEQYF. In DNA, the CDR3 is TGTGCCAGTAGTTACAGGGATCCCTCCTACGAGCAGTACTTC.

This rearrangement joins TRBV7-8 to TRBJ1-2, with D possibly being TRBD1 (6 bases). This CDR3 has 13 residues. Deletions cut 1 base from V and 5 bases from J, with 8 bases between. Germline V lookup: CDR1 SGHVS, CDR2 FQNEAQ. CDR3: CASSLGQEYGYTF. The DNA of the CDR3 is TGTGCCAGCAGCTTAGGACAGGAGTATGGCTACACCTTC.

The sample holds a few counts of this clone. The chain recombines TRBV7-9 with TRBJ1-3, with D perhaps matching TRBD1 (6 bases). The CDR3 sequence is 15 residues long. The V end lost 1 base, the J end lost 5 bases, and 12 bases lay between the germline ends. CDR1 is SEHNR and CDR2 is FQNEAQ in the germline V gene (reference sequence). The CDR3 DNA reads as TGTGCCAGCAGCTTAGACAGGGCGCTCCGAAACACCATATATTTT. This translates into CASSLDRALRNTIYF.

The sample holds one count of this clone. The chain combines TRBV6-1 with TRBJ2-3; 7 nucleotides line up with TRBD1. The germline CDR1 and CDR2 sequences are MNHNS and SASEGT. With 3 bases clipped from V and 0 bases from J, the junction kept 3 bases outside the gene matches. The CDR3 sequence is 15 residues long. For the CDR3, the DNA is TGTGCCAGCAGTGACAGGGGGTCAAGCACAGATACGCAGTATTTT. It specifies CASSDRGSSTDTQYF.

This chain joins TRBV7-3 and TRBJ2-1; the D gene is possibly TRBD1 (5 bases). This CDR3 comprises 13 residues. CDR1 is SGHTA and CDR2 is FQGTGA in the germline V gene. V lost 5 bases to trimming and J lost 5 bases, with 10 bases between them. DNA for the CDR3: TGTGCCAGCAGCGAATCAGGGCACAATGAGCAGTTCTTC. Protein product: CASSESGHNEQFF.

This sequence joins TRBV29-1 and TRBJ1-2, with D hard to call. V was cut by 6 bases and J by 7 bases, with 21 bases left in between. CDR1 is SQVTM and CDR2 is ANQGSEA in the germline V gene. The CDR3 contains 14 residues. Written as DNA, the CDR3 is TGCAGCGTCGGTTACGACTACAGCGTGTTTGGCTACACCTTC. This gives the protein CSVGYDYSVFGYTF.

Worth noting for this clone: Its ends do not fully match the called genes, so a read error is possible. The rearrangement uses TRBV30 and TRBJ2-2, with TRBD2 as a possible D gene (6 bases). The CDR3 is 13 amino acids. The V gene's germline CDR1 is GTSNPN and CDR2 SVGIG (reference sequence). The CDR3: CAWCVGGTGELFF. The CDR3 bases are TGTGCCTGGTGTGTGGGGGGAACCGGGGAGCTGTTTTTT.

The V call is TRBV7-2, the J call TRBJ2-3; TRBD2 agrees at 8 bases. J lost 0 bases, V lost 3 bases, and 8 bases had no gene match. The CDR3 is 17 residues long. CDR1 is SGHTA and CDR2 is FQGNSA in the germline V gene. The CDR3 nucleotides are TGTGCCAGCAGCTTCTTAAGACTAGCGACTAGCACAGATACGCAGTATTTT. Amino acid sequence: CASSFLRLATSTDTQYF.

The gene calls are TRBV28 and TRBJ1-4; D gene unclear. Germline V gene data show CDR1 as MDHEN and CDR2 as SYDVKM. V was shortened by 3 bases and J by 8 bases, with 13 bases between the two germline ends. The CDR3 has 14 residues. CDR3 region: CASSLGGGSEKLFF. The CDR3 nucleotides are TGTGCCAGCAGTTTGGGTGGAGGAAGCGAAAAACTGTTTTTT.

The CDR3 region is CSVGKLGGYGYTF. The CDR3 region has the DNA TGCAGCGTTGGAAAACTCGGCGGATATGGCTACACCTTC. This chain joins TRBV29-1 and TRBJ1-2, with unresolved D. Germline V lookup: CDR1 SQVTM, CDR2 ANQGSEA. This CDR3 is 13 amino acids long. The V end was cut by 4 bases, the J end by 5 bases, with 14 bases between. The variable domain in full, with the rest retrieved from reference TRBV29-1 and TRBJ1-2, is SAVISQKPSRDICQRGTSLTIQCQVDSQVTMMFWYRQQPGQSLTLIATANQGSEATYESGFVIDKFPISRPNLTFSTLTVSNMSPEDSSIYLCSVGKLGGYGYTFGSGTRLTVV.

The chain has TRBV7-8 and TRBJ1-1, with D perhaps TRBD1 (5 bases). Germline CDR1 and CDR2: SGHVS and FQNEAQ. The CDR3 extends over 13 amino acids. Trimming took off 1 base at V and 7 bases at J, with 10 bases between the two ends. The CDR3 region has the DNA TGTGCCAGCAGCTTAGTACGTAGGGGTGAAGCTTTCTTT. As protein: CASSLVRRGEAFF.

The V call is TRBV5-1, the J call TRBJ2-1, with TRBD2 matching 7 bases. The V and J ends lost 2 bases and 4 bases, in that order; junction bases with no gene match: 6. CDR3 length: 15 amino acids. CDR1 is SGHRS, CDR2 YFSETQ, per germline. The CDR3 protein is CASSFGAGMYNEQFF. The CDR3 DNA reads TGCGCCAGCAGCTTTGGAGCGGGAATGTACAATGAGCAGTTCTTC.

This clone was recorded only once. The V and J genes are TRBV7-9 and TRBJ2-1; 7 bases match TRBD2. The trim removed 6 bases at V and 12 bases at J, leaving 8 bases unmatched. CDR3 length: 12 amino acids. CDR1 and CDR2 from the germline V gene are SEHNR and FQNEAQ (reference sequence). CDR3 nucleotide sequence: TGTGCCAGCAGTGAGACTAGCTTGGGGCAGTTCTTC. Its translation is CASSETSLGQFF. Using reference TRBV7-9 and TRBJ2-1 for the parts outside the CDR3, the full variable domain is DTGVSQNPRHKITKRGQNVTFRCDPISEHNRLYWYRQTLGQGPEFLTYFQNEAQLEKSRLLSDRFSAERPKGSFSTLEIQRTEQGDSAMYLCASSETSLGQFFGPGTRLTVL.

Only a few counts were recorded for this clone. The chain is built from TRBV6-2 or TRBV6-3 and TRBJ2-3, with 13 positions matching TRBD2. The trim removed 6 bases at V and 4 bases at J, leaving 1 base unmatched. The germline V gene has CDR1 MNHEY and CDR2 SVGEGT. This CDR3 has 14 residues. CDR3 bases: TGTGCCAGCAGCGGACTAGCGGGAGCAGATACGCAGTATTTT. Residues: CASSGLAGADTQYF.

This sequence joins TRBV5-1 and TRBJ2-3, with 7 bases aligning to TRBD2. CDR1 is SGHRS, CDR2 YFSETQ, per germline. The length of the CDR3 is 17 residues. V was pared by 4 bases and J by 0 bases, with 11 bases of the junction left unmatched. CDR3 bases: TGCGCCAGCAGCCCCTACTTCACTAGCGAAAGCACAGATACGCAGTATTTT. Protein sequence: CASSPYFTSESTDTQYF. The whole variable domain, filled in from reference TRBV5-1 and TRBJ2-3, reads KAGVTQTPRYLIKTRGQQVTLSCSPISGHRSVSWYQQTPGQGLQFLFEYFSETQRNKGNFPGRFSGRQFSNSRSEMNVSTLELGDSALYLCASSPYFTSESTDTQYFGPGTRLTVL.

The gene calls are TRBV6-5 and TRBJ1-1, with D hard to call. Per germline, CDR1 MNHEY and CDR2 SVGAGI. This CDR3 region has 12 residues. V lost 6 bases and J 1 base, leaving 6 bases between the germline ends. This chain's CDR3 is CASRRQNTEAFF. CDR3 DNA: TGTGCCAGCAGACGACAGAACACTGAAGCTTTCTTT.